The subject of this entry is one T cell receptor beta chain. Antigen: not known. This entry belongs to a study of beta chain features in type 1 diabetes. Study-level findings and limits: A moderate, significant TCRB CDR3 shortening appeared in type 1 diabetes across four CD4+ subsets. PCR may have favored shorter templates equally in patients and controls.

Germline V gene sequence: CDR1 SNHLY, CDR2 FYNNEI. J was trimmed by 10 bases and V by 3 bases; bases with no gene match: 5. CDR3 size: 13 residues. The sequenced template was cDNA made from the entire isolated RNA. An average approximately 3.3 million reads came from naive, central memory and regulatory T cell samples. Assay used: immunoSEQ multiplex PCR; TCRdb lists only in-frame clones, some missing. The table records hundreds of thousands of clones, under 20% of them present only once. The sequenced sample was naive CD4+ T cells from blood. The chain uses TRBV2 and TRBJ2-1; 8 bases map to TRBD2. The receptor was derived from a woman aged 18-29 years in good health. This CDR3 is CASSDSGTREQFF. Written as DNA, the CDR3 is TGTGCCAGCAGTGATAGCGGGACTAGAGAGCAGTTCTTC.